These 18 T cell receptor beta chains share one sample of origin, sequenced in a study of shared clonotypes between healthy human individuals. Measured with immunoSEQ multiplex PCR; TCRdb has only the in-frame clones, and not every one. The repertoire holds roughly 2 million clones, with over 85% as singletons. CD45RO-negative cells were positively selected for CCR7, leaving out terminally differentiated effector memory CD45RA+ cells. Source material: naive CD8+ T cells sorted from blood. The source is a man between 18 and 35 years old in good health.

The chain recombines TRBV9 with TRBJ1-6, with TRBD1 identical over 9 bases. The CDR3 sequence is 15 residues long. V shed 4 bases and J 9 bases; nucleotides not matched to a gene: 8. The germline gives CDR1 SGDLS, CDR2 YYNGEE. CDR3 DNA sequence: TGTGCCAGCAGCCCAGCCGGGACAGGGTCTTCACCCCTCCACTTT. It translates to CASSPAGTGSSPLHF. Supplemented by reference TRBV9 and TRBJ1-6, the full variable domain reads DSGVTQTPKHLITATGQRVTLRCSPRSGDLSVYWYQQSLDQGLQFLIQYYNGEERAKGNILERFSAQQFPDLHSELNLSSLELGDSALYFCASSPAGTGSSPLHFGNGTRLTVT.

The J gene is TRBJ2-1, the V gene TRBV9; D uncertain. Per the germline V gene, CDR1 is SGDLS and CDR2 is YYNGEE. CDR3 length equals 14 residues. Trimming took 4 bases from V and 0 from J, leaving 8 bases between them. The CDR3 DNA reads as TGTGCCAGCAGCTTAGACGGCTCCTACAATGAGCAGTTCTTC. Translating gives CASSLDGSYNEQFF.

The chain uses TRBV4-1 and TRBJ1-2; tentative D call: TRBD1 (6 bases). The V gene's germline CDR1 is MGHRA and CDR2 YSYEKL. CDR3 size: 14 residues. Trimming cost V 3 bases and J 5 bases, with 13 bases left between them. CDR3 DNA: TGCGCCAGCAGCCAGCCCGGGACACCTTATGGCTACACCTTC. Amino acid sequence: CASSQPGTPYGYTF.

V usage is TRBV19 and J usage is TRBJ1-1, with a possible D match to TRBD1 (6 bases). Germline CDR1 is LNHDA and CDR2 is SQIVND (reference sequence). The CDR3 is 14 residues long. Between the trimmed V and J ends, which lost 4 bases and 2 bases, there was a span of 11 bases. The CDR3: CASSNWGRNTEAFF. CDR3 coding DNA: TGTGCCAGTAGTAATTGGGGGCGCAACACTGAAGCTTTCTTT.

This sequence joins TRBV1 and TRBJ2-1; TRBD2 reflects the table's D call only, with no check against the DNA. TRBV1 is reported as a pseudogene. The CDR3 has 17 residues. The CDR3 spells CTSSHPPRTSGDYEQFF. The CDR3 nucleotides are TGCACCAGCAGCCATCCCCCGCGGACTAGCGGGGACTATGAGCAGTTCTTC.

The chain recombines TRBV27 with TRBJ2-3; TRBD2 is a possible D gene (6 bases). Germline V lookup: CDR1 MNHEY, CDR2 SMNVEV (reference sequence). The CDR3 length is 15 residues. V dropped 4 bases and J dropped 0 bases, with 11 bases sitting between them. DNA of the CDR3: TGTGCCAGCAGTTCCAAGGGACTTAGCACAGATACGCAGTATTTT. Translated: CASSSKGLSTDTQYF.

This chain connects TRBV9 to TRBJ2-5; D gene unclear. Trimming removed 0 bases from V and 4 bases from J, with 19 bases in between. Per germline, CDR1 SGDLS and CDR2 YYNGEE. The CDR3 runs 17 residues. The chain's CDR3 is CASSVAVGQEKGETQYF. For the CDR3, the DNA is TGTGCCAGCAGCGTAGCTGTGGGTCAGGAGAAGGGAGAGACCCAGTACTTC.

Turning to this clone: A much larger clone sits a single nucleotide away, making a read error possible. This chain joins TRBV29-1 and TRBJ1-1, with unresolved D. Trimming stripped 7 bases from V and 5 bases from J, with 14 bases between. The germline gives CDR1 SQVTM, CDR2 ANQGSEA. This CDR3 is built from 12 residues. The CDR3 nucleotides are TGCAGCGCGGCAGGTGGGTGGACTGAAGCTTTCTTT. Its protein product is CSAAGGWTEAFF.

The chain joins TRBV11-2 to TRBJ1-2; 7 bases match TRBD1. The CDR3 is 14 residues long. Germline V gives CDR1 SGHAT, CDR2 FQNNGV. The trim removed 3 bases at V and 5 bases at J, leaving 6 bases unmatched. The CDR3 bases are TGTGCCAGCAGCTTTCAGGGGGGGATGTATGGCTACACCTTC. Its translation: CASSFQGGMYGYTF.

This clone was seen once. The chain couples TRBV7-8 to TRBJ2-7, with D possibly being TRBD1 (6 bases). Trimming removed 1 base from V and 3 bases from J, with 13 bases in between. Germline V gives CDR1 SGHVS, CDR2 FQNEAQ. The CDR3 sequence is 15 residues long. CDR3 in DNA: TGTGCCAGCAGCTTAGGGACGAACAGGGACTACGAGCAGTACTTC. The encoded protein is CASSLGTNRDYEQYF.

The chain carries TRBV29-1 and TRBJ2-1; TRBD1 matches 9 bases. Germline assignment: CDR1 SQVTM and CDR2 ANQGSEA. The CDR3 totals 13 residues. Germline trimming cut 3 bases from V and 3 bases from J; bases unmatched to any gene: 0. In DNA form, the CDR3 reads TGCAGCGTTGAGGACAGGGGCTACAATGAGCAGTTCTTC. It is translated as CSVEDRGYNEQFF.

This sequence joins TRBV2 and TRBJ1-6, with D unresolved. This CDR3 comprises 12 residues. Germline CDR1 reads SNHLY; CDR2 reads FYNNEI. Trimming took 8 bases from V and 6 from J, leaving 8 bases between them. The CDR3 DNA follows: TGTGCCAGCGAGCGCGGTAATTCACCCCTCCACTTT. Protein sequence: CASERGNSPLHF.

A remark on this clone: This specimen includes other DNA sequences encoding the same CDR3. The V call is TRBV5-1, the J call TRBJ2-7, with D unclear. The CDR3 runs to 13 residues. CDR1 SGHRS and CDR2 YFSETQ come from the germline V gene. Between the trimmed V and J ends, which lost 0 bases and 3 bases, there was a span of 7 bases. The DNA for the CDR3 is TGCGCCAGCAGCTTGGCCCCAGGCTACGAGCAGTACTTC. Its translation is CASSLAPGYEQYF.

The genes are TRBV21-1 and TRBJ2-1; the table's D gene call, TRBD2, was not cross checked with the DNA. TRBV21-1 is designated a pseudogene. The CDR3 is 15 residues long. The chain's CDR3 is CASSKASGGYNEQFF. Here the CDR3 DNA reads TGTGCCAGCAGCAAAGCTAGTGGAGGGTACAATGAGCAGTTCTTC.

The CDR3 coding sequence is TGTGCCAGCAGCGCGACTCGACTAGCGGGAGCATTGGACGAGCAGTACTTC. It yields the protein CASSATRLAGALDEQYF. The chain employs TRBV9 and TRBJ2-7, with 12 nucleotides matching TRBD2. The CDR3 totals 17 residues. Germline CDR1 and CDR2: SGDLS and YYNGEE. Trimming removed 3 bases from V and 5 bases from J; junction bases left unmatched: 12.

The chain's CDR3 is CASSSWGGGGNTIYF. CDR3 DNA sequence: TGTGCCAGCAGCTCCTGGGGAGGGGGCGGAAACACCATATATTTT. This rearrangement joins TRBV13 to TRBJ1-3, with 7 bases fitting TRBD1. Germline-derived CDR1 and CDR2 are PRHDT and FYEKMQ (reference sequence). V lost 4 bases, J lost 4 bases, and 7 bases stayed unmatched. The CDR3 covers 15 residues.

This chain joins TRBV9 and TRBJ2-1; D gene unclear. V gave up 4 bases and J gave up 9 bases, with 17 bases separating them. The germline V gene has CDR1 SGDLS and CDR2 YYNGEE. The CDR3 has 14 residues. As DNA, the CDR3 is TGTGCCAGCAGCCTCGGGTCGTTAGCAACTGAGCAGTTCTTC. This sequence encodes CASSLGSLATEQFF.

As to this clone: The identical CDR3 is also encoded by other nucleotide sequences in the sample. The chain joins TRBV19 to TRBJ2-2; TRBD2 might be the D (6 bases). The germline CDR1 and CDR2 sequences are LNHDA and SQIVND (reference sequence). The V end was cut by 1 base, the J end by 1 base, with 7 bases between. This CDR3 has 15 amino acids. The CDR3 spells CASSIAGVNTGELFF. The CDR3 DNA is TGTGCCAGTAGTATAGCGGGGGTGAACACCGGGGAGCTGTTTTTT.